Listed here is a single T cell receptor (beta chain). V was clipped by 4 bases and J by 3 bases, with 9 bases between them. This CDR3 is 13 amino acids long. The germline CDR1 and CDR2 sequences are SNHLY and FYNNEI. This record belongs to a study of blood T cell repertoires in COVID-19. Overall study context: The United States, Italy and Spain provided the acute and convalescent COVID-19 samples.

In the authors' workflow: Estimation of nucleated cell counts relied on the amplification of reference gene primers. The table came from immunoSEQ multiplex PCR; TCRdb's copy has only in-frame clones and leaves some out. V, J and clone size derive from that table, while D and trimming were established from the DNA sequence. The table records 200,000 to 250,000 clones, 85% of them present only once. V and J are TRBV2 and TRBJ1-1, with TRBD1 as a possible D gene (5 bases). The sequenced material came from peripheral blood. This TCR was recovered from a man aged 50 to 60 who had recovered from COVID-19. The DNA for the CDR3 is TGTGCCAGCAGTGGGGGGAGGTACACTGAAGCTTTCTTT. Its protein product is CASSGGRYTEAFF.